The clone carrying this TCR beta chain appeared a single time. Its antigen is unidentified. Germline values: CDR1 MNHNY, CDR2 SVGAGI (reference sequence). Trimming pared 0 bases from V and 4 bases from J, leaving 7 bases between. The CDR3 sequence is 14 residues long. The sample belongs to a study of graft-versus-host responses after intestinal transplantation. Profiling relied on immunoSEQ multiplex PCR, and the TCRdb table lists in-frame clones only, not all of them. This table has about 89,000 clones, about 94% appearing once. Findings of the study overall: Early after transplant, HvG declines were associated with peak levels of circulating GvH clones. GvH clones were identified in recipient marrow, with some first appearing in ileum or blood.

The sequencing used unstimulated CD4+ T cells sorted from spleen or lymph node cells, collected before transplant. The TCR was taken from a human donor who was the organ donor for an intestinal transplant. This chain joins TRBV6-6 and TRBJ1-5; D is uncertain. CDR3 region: CASSYSSKNQPQHF. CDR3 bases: TGTGCCAGCAGTTACTCATCGAAGAATCAGCCCCAGCATTTT.